These 10 T cell receptor beta chains share one sample of origin, sequenced in a study of technical replicates of blood from a handful of donors. Repertoires were generated with immunoSEQ multiplex PCR, while TCRdb's copy carries only in-frame clones and drops some. The table records approximately 74,000 clones, 95% to 98% of them present only once. The source material was T cells isolated from PBMCs. These receptors came from a human donor in good health.

The rearrangement uses TRBV30 and TRBJ1-4; D possibly corresponds to TRBD1 (5 bases). This CDR3 comprises 14 residues. Trimming removed 2 bases from V and 3 bases from J, with 10 bases in between. Germline-derived CDR1 and CDR2 are GTSNPN and SVGIG (reference sequence). CDR3 nucleotide sequence: TGTGCCTGGAGTAGGTCAGGGCCTAATGAAAAACTGTTTTTT. This translates into CAWSRSGPNEKLFF.

The V gene is TRBV30, the J gene TRBJ1-2, with unresolved D. There are 12 residues in the CDR3. Germline V gene data show CDR1 as GTSNPN and CDR2 as SVGIG (reference sequence). V was pared by 2 bases and J by 3 bases, with 7 bases between. CDR3: CAWSLGDYGYTF. CDR3 sequence (DNA): TGTGCCTGGAGTCTAGGAGACTATGGCTACACCTTC. Variable domain in full (rest from reference TRBV30 and TRBJ1-2): SQTIHQWPATLVQPVGSPLSLECTVEGTSNPNLYWYRQAAGRGLQLLFYSVGIGQISSEVPQNLSASRPQDRQFILSSKKLLLSDSGFYLCAWSLGDYGYTFGSGTRLTVV.

V usage is TRBV14 and J usage is TRBJ1-1; 8 bases map to TRBD1. Germline assignment: CDR1 SGHDN and CDR2 FVKESK. Trimming removed 5 bases from V and 5 bases from J; junction bases left unmatched: 19. The CDR3 runs 18 residues. CDR3 sequence reads: CASSYEQGEGLGTTEAFF. The CDR3 region has the DNA TGTGCCAGCAGCTACGAACAGGGGGAGGGTCTGGGAACAACTGAAGCTTTCTTT.

The CDR3 reads CASSPVTGPLIYEQYF. DNA of the CDR3: TGTGCCAGCTCACCAGTAACAGGGCCCTTAATCTACGAGCAGTACTTC. V usage is TRBV18 and J usage is TRBJ2-7; a possible D gene is TRBD1 (6 bases). Trimming removed 2 bases at V and 3 bases at J, with 17 bases between. Germline-derived CDR1 and CDR2 are KGHSH and LQKENI. The CDR3 covers 16 residues.

This clone was seen once. J is TRBJ2-7 and V is TRBV4-1, with TRBD1 identical over 10 bases. Germline loops: CDR1 MGHRA, CDR2 YSYEKL. Losses at the gene ends were 4 bases for V and 5 bases for J; bases not matched to a gene: 11. This CDR3 has 16 residues. The CDR3 nucleotides read TGCGCCAGCAGCCGGTTGTCGGGACAGGGGTCGGACGAGCAGTACTTC. This gives the protein CASSRLSGQGSDEQYF.

The chain uses TRBV6-5 and TRBJ1-2, with D tentatively TRBD1 (6 bases). Per the germline V gene, CDR1 is MNHEY and CDR2 is SVGAGI. V was trimmed by 2 bases and J by 7 bases, leaving 8 bases between them. This CDR3 is 12 amino acids long. The CDR3 spells CASSYGRGGYTF. The DNA for the CDR3 is TGTGCCAGCAGTTACGGCAGGGGTGGCTACACCTTC.

The V call is TRBV5-1, the J call TRBJ2-1; TRBD1 matches 8 bases. The V gene's germline CDR1 is SGHRS and CDR2 YFSETQ. The CDR3 runs to 15 residues. Trimming at V came to 4 bases and at J to 7 bases, leaving 10 bases not matched to a gene. DNA of the CDR3: TGCGCCAGCAGCCGTCGACAGGGGATAAGGAATGAGCAGTTCTTC. Protein: CASSRRQGIRNEQFF.

The chain carries TRBV6-5 and TRBJ1-2, with D perhaps matching TRBD1 (6 bases). CDR1 and CDR2 from the germline V gene are MNHEY and SVGAGI. The germline V and J ends were trimmed by 6 bases and 8 bases, with 22 bases remaining between them. The CDR3 totals 15 residues. CDR3 sequence: CASRGGPVLGGGYTF. Written as DNA, the CDR3 is TGTGCCAGCAGGGGGGGGCCCGTCTTGGGAGGAGGCTACACCTTC.

This rearrangement joins TRBV13 to TRBJ2-3; no clear D. CDR3 length equals 12 residues. The V gene lost 4 bases and the J gene lost 0 bases, with 2 bases spanning the gap. CDR1 PRHDT and CDR2 FYEKMQ come from the germline V gene (reference sequence). The CDR3 loop is CASSSSTDTQYF. For the CDR3, the DNA is TGTGCCAGCAGCTCTAGCACAGATACGCAGTATTTT.

This clone appeared a single time. V is TRBV6-4 and J is TRBJ2-5; 12 nucleotides align to TRBD2. V lost 4 bases to trimming and J lost 4 bases; unmatched junction nucleotides: 1. Germline V gene data show CDR1 as MRHNA and CDR2 as SNTAGT. This CDR3 region has 14 residues. CDR3 residues: CASSASGGAETQYF. The CDR3 DNA follows: TGTGCCAGCAGTGCTAGCGGGGGGGCAGAGACCCAGTACTTC.